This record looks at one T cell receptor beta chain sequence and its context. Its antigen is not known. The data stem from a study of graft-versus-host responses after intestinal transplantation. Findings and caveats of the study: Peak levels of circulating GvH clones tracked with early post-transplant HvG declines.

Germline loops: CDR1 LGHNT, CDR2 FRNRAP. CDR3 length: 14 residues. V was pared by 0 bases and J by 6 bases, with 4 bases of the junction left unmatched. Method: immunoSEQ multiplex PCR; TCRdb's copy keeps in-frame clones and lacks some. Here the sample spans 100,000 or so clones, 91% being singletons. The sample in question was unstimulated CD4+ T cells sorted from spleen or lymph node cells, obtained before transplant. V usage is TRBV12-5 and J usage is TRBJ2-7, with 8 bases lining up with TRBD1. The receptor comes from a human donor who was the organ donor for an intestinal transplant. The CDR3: CASGLVRTGSEQYF. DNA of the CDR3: TGTGCTAGTGGTTTGGTGAGGACAGGGTCCGAGCAGTACTTC.